These 19 T cell receptor beta chains were all obtained from the same sample, sequenced in a study of blood T cells in healthy people across ages. A second 7 to 11 cycle PCR used barcoded and J-beta primers. Using its own MiXCR run on the 5' RACE reads, TCRdb lists one record per CDR3 protein. The table lists about 1.6 million distinct CDR3 sequences, around 36% of them singletons. The sequencing input was blood. The receptor source for this set is a woman under 40 in good health.

The gene calls are TRBV5-5 and TRBJ1-4; no clear D. V lost 2 bases and J lost 7, with 9 bases in between. Germline values: CDR1 SGHKS, CDR2 YYEKEE (reference sequence). The CDR3 runs 13 residues. CDR3 nucleotide sequence: TGTGCCAGCAGCTTTTCGGGGAGTGAAAAACTGTTTTTT. The encoded protein is CASSFSGSEKLFF.

The gene calls are TRBV7-2 and TRBJ1-2, with D perhaps TRBD1 (5 bases). The germline gives CDR1 SGHTA, CDR2 FQGNSA. This CDR3 is built from 14 residues. V lost 5 bases, J lost 4 bases, and 14 bases lay in between. The CDR3 DNA reads as TGTGCCAGCAGCCCCGTGCCCGGGGGCTATGGCTACACCTTC. Its protein product is CASSPVPGGYGYTF. The whole variable domain, filled in from reference TRBV7-2 and TRBJ1-2, reads GAGVSQSPSNKVTEKGKDVELRCDPISGHTALYWYRQSLGQGLEFLIYFQGNSAPDKSGLPSDRFSAERTGGSVSTLTIQRTQQEDSAVYLCASSPVPGGYGYTFGSGTRLTVV.

The chain employs TRBV29-1 and TRBJ1-2; 7 bases agree with TRBD1. The junction had 12 bases not matched to a gene; V was cut back by 7 bases and J by 4 bases. Germline values: CDR1 SQVTM, CDR2 ANQGSEA. The CDR3 is 14 amino acids. This CDR3 is CSASNRGRGYGYTF. The DNA of the CDR3 is TGCAGCGCCTCAAACAGGGGAAGGGGCTATGGCTACACCTTC. Full variable domain (remainder filled in from reference TRBV29-1 and TRBJ1-2): SAVISQKPSRDICQRGTSLTIQCQVDSQVTMMFWYRQQPGQSLTLIATANQGSEATYESGFVIDKFPISRPNLTFSTLTVSNMSPEDSSIYLCSASNRGRGYGYTFGSGTRLTVV.

The chain combines TRBV20-1 with TRBJ1-1; D ambiguous. Trimming removed 1 base at V and 9 bases at J, with 15 bases between. The CDR3 spans 13 residues. Germline V CDR1 and CDR2: DFQATT, SNEGSKA (reference sequence). The CDR3 here is CSARGTFEVKAFF. Here the CDR3 DNA reads TGCAGTGCTAGAGGGACCTTCGAGGTAAAAGCTTTCTTT.

The V call is TRBV27, the J call TRBJ2-7; either TRBD1 or TRBD2 may fit D (5 bases each). The CDR3 is made up of 15 amino acids. Germline values: CDR1 MNHEY, CDR2 SMNVEV (reference sequence). Trimming left V 5 bases short and J 4 bases short, with 18 bases between. Written as DNA, the CDR3 is TGTGCCAGCAGTCCCACCGGGACGGGCGTATACGAGCAGTACTTC. Encoded protein: CASSPTGTGVYEQYF.

This clonotype occurred many times. The chain carries TRBV5-5 and TRBJ2-2; the D call may be TRBD1 or TRBD2 (6 bases each). V lost 0 bases to trimming and J lost 8 bases, with 11 bases between them. Germline CDR1 and CDR2: SGHKS and YYEKEE (reference sequence). CDR3 size: 14 residues. CDR3 DNA sequence: TGTGCCAGCAGCTTGGCCGGGGGCCGAGGGGAGCTGTTTTTT. This sequence encodes CASSLAGGRGELFF.

A single count supports this clonotype. J is TRBJ2-7 and V is TRBV27; D call uncertain. Trimming took 6 bases from V and 4 from J, leaving 16 bases between them. Looked up from germline, CDR1 is MNHEY and CDR2 is SMNVEV (reference sequence). This CDR3 has 14 residues. The DNA for the CDR3 is TGTGCCAGCAGGCGAGAAGGTTTCCTTTACGAGCAGTACTTC. This sequence encodes CASRREGFLYEQYF.

The chain joins TRBV2 to TRBJ2-5; D is uncertain. CDR1 is SNHLY, CDR2 FYNNEI, per germline. The germline V and J ends were trimmed by 3 bases and 2 bases, with 13 bases remaining between them. The CDR3 is 15 residues long. The chain's CDR3 is CASSDLGQKQETQYF. The DNA of the CDR3 is TGTGCCAGCAGTGATCTTGGGCAGAAACAAGAGACCCAGTACTTC.

This clonotype was found a few times. This chain uses TRBV12-3 or TRBV12-4 with TRBJ2-7; unclear D gene. This CDR3 is 14 amino acids long. Trimming left V 5 bases short and J 3 bases short, with 14 bases between. This CDR3 is CASSPEGPVYEQYF. In DNA form, the CDR3 reads TGTGCCAGCAGTCCTGAAGGACCTGTCTACGAGCAGTACTTC.

CDR3 amino acids: CATSRDRNSNQPQHF. The DNA for the CDR3 is TGTGCCACCAGCAGAGATAGGAATAGCAATCAGCCCCAGCATTTT. The chain carries TRBV15 and TRBJ1-5; D gene ambiguous. V was cut by 0 bases and J by 0 bases, with 6 bases left in between. Germline V lookup: CDR1 LNHNV, CDR2 YYDKDF (reference sequence). This CDR3 region has 15 residues.

Comments on this clonotype: The germline gene is not matched at one end of the junction; a read error may be the cause. J is TRBJ2-7 and V is TRBV7-4; 7 bases match TRBD1. The germline CDR1 and CDR2 sequences are SGHVT and SQSDAQ. There are 14 residues in the CDR3. The CDR3 spells CASSFQGVTYGQYF. The CDR3 coding sequence is TGTGCCAGCAGCTTCCAGGGGGTAACCTACGGGCAGTACTTC.

This clonotype has just a few counts. The chain has TRBV20-1 and TRBJ2-7; 13 positions match TRBD2. V lost 8 bases to trimming and J lost 5 bases; unmatched junction nucleotides: 9. The germline V gene has CDR1 DFQATT and CDR2 SNEGSKA (reference sequence). The CDR3 has 14 amino acids. The CDR3 coding sequence is TGCAGTCCCCTACTAGCGGGAGGGCCAGACGAGCAGTACTTC. Translating it yields CSPLLAGGPDEQYF.

This sequence joins TRBV12-3 or TRBV12-4 and TRBJ2-3; possibly TRBD2 for D (5 bases). The V and J ends lost 6 bases and 5 bases respectively, with 15 bases between them. The CDR3 is 14 residues long. CDR3 protein: CASSAGRRLDTQYF. CDR3 nucleotides: TGTGCCAGCAGCGCTGGGCGGAGGCTAGATACGCAGTATTTT.

This clonotype was found once. CDR3 nucleotides: TGTGCCAGCAGCCGGGAGGGGAGCCTCTACGAGCAGTTCTTC. The encoded protein is CASSREGSLYEQFF. This sequence joins TRBV9 and TRBJ2-1; 8 nucleotides line up with TRBD2. Germline lookup yields CDR1 SGDLS and CDR2 YYNGEE. V lost 4 bases, J lost 10 bases, and 10 bases stayed unmatched. The CDR3 covers 14 residues. Full variable domain (remainder filled in from reference TRBV9 and TRBJ2-1): DSGVTQTPKHLITATGQRVTLRCSPRSGDLSVYWYQQSLDQGLQFLIQYYNGEERAKGNILERFSAQQFPDLHSELNLSSLELGDSALYFCASSREGSLYEQFFGPGTRLTVL.

As regards this clonotype: Mismatch with germline at one junction end may stem from a read error. This chain uses TRBV20-1 with TRBJ2-5, with 9 bases matching TRBD2. CDR1 is DFQATT, CDR2 SNEGSKA, per germline (reference sequence). This CDR3 contains 15 residues. CDR3 in DNA: TGCAGTGCCCCAATTACTAGCGGGCAGGGGGAGACCCGGTACTTC. Translating it yields CSAPITSGQGETRYF.

This clonotype came up many times. The chain has TRBV25-1 and TRBJ2-7; 9 bases map to TRBD2. Per the germline V gene, CDR1 is MGHDK and CDR2 is SYGVNS. CDR3 length: 14 residues. V lost 4 bases to trimming and J lost 5 bases; unmatched junction nucleotides: 6. DNA for the CDR3: TGTGCCAGCAGTGCGGGACTAGCTTTGGACGAGCAGTACTTC. It is translated as CASSAGLALDEQYF.

J is TRBJ2-1 and V is TRBV11-3; no definite D call. This CDR3 is 15 amino acids long. Germline CDR1 reads SGHNT; CDR2 reads YENEEA. V lost 9 bases and J lost 5, with 20 bases in between. The CDR3 reads CASSPTISYNNEQFF. For the CDR3, the DNA is TGTGCCAGTAGCCCCACGATAAGTTATAACAATGAGCAGTTCTTC.

This clonotype has a single count. CDR3 sequence: CASSRDNADTQYF. CDR3 nucleotides: TGTGCCAGCAGCAGGGACAACGCAGATACGCAGTATTTT. The V and J genes are TRBV6-6 and TRBJ2-3; TRBD1 might be the D (6 bases). V was clipped by 6 bases and J by 4 bases, with 11 bases between them. The CDR3 is 13 residues long. Per the germline V gene, CDR1 is MNHNY and CDR2 is SVGAGI (reference sequence).

This chain uses TRBV2 with TRBJ2-5; D is ambiguous. TRBJ2-7 explains the end of the DNA better; the J call may be wrong. This CDR3 region has 11 residues. Germline V CDR1 and CDR2: SNHLY, FYNNEI. The CDR3 region has the DNA TGTGCCGGCAATGCGGCCTACGAGCAGTACTTC. This codes for CAGNAAYEQYF.